A selection of T cell receptor beta chains follows, all from one sample in a study of blood T cell repertoires in COVID-19. The method was immunoSEQ multiplex PCR; TCRdb's version includes in-frame clones alone and lacks a portion of them. The sample consists of 250,000 to 350,000 clones, roughly 90% of them appearing once. The sample taken for sequencing was peripheral blood. The receptors were gathered from a woman between 45 and 65 years old with active or convalescent COVID-19. CDR3s include the opening cysteine and the closing phenylalanine or tryptophan. A D gene is named only where the DNA matches it firmly. Clone size, where shown, is once, few, many, or a class for clones that have expanded.

D	V	J	size	DNA	CDR3
-	TRBV19	TRBJ1-5	-	TGTGCCAGTCAGGGGATCGTTATTCGTAGCAATCAGCCCCAGCATTTT	CASQGIVIRSNQPQHF
TRBD2	TRBV30	TRBJ2-7	-	TGTGCCTGGAGTGAGCTCCGGGAGGCGGTCTACGAGCAGTACTTC	CAWSELREAVYEQYF
-	TRBV15	TRBJ1-1	-	TGTGCCACCAGCAGAGGAGTTGACACTGAAGCTTTCTTT	CATSRGVDTEAFF
-	TRBV11-3	TRBJ1-1	-	TGTGCCAGCAGCGGGGCCCGGAACACTGAAGCTTTCTTT	CASSGARNTEAFF
-	TRBV5-1	TRBJ2-3	-	TGCGCCAGCAGCTCTGGCAGGGAATACGCAGATACGCAGTATTTT	CASSSGREYADTQYF
-	TRBV6-5	TRBJ1-1	-	TGTGCCAGCGGGAGAGAGGCTCTGGGGGCTTTCTTT	CASGREALGAFF
-	TRBV12-3/TRBV12-4	TRBJ1-6	-	-	CASSSSGSPLHF
-	TRBV5-5	TRBJ1-2	-	TGTGCCAGCAGCTTGGGAGGCGGCTATGGCTACACCTTC	CASSLGGGYGYTF
TRBD2	TRBV29-1	TRBJ2-1	-	TGCAGCGTTGGTAGCGGGAGGCCGAGGGAGCAGTTCTTC	CSVGSGRPREQFF
TRBD2	TRBV30	TRBJ2-6	-	TGTGCCTGGAGTAAAAGCGGGAGCTCGGGGGCCAACGTCCTGACTTTC	CAWSKSGSSGANVLTF
TRBD1	TRBV6-2/TRBV6-3	TRBJ2-3	few	TGTGCCAGCAGCCGCGGGACAGGGGCAGATACGCAGTATTTT	CASSRGTGADTQYF
-	TRBV18	TRBJ2-1	-	TGTGCCAGCTCAGCGGGATTGGAGAGGGTTGACAATGAGCAGTTCTTC	CASSAGLERVDNEQFF
-	TRBV29-1	TRBJ1-1	-	TGCAGCGTTGAAGCGTCGTCTCTTGAAGCTTTCTTT	CSVEASSLEAFF
TRBD2	TRBV7-2	TRBJ2-7	once	TGTGCCAGCAGCTTAGTTGCGGGAGGACCCGAGCAGTACTTC	CASSLVAGGPEQYF
-	TRBV5-1	TRBJ2-7	-	TGCGCCAGCAGCGTCGGACAGTTCTCCTACGAGCAGTACTTC	CASSVGQFSYEQYF
-	TRBV4-3	TRBJ1-5	-	TGCGCCAGCAGCCAAGTGGAGGGCAATCAGCCCCAGCATTTT	CASSQVEGNQPQHF
TRBD2	TRBV19	TRBJ2-3	once	TGTGCCAGCCGACCGGGACTAGCGGGAGATACGCAGTATTTT	CASRPGLAGDTQYF
-	TRBV5-1	TRBJ2-7	-	TGCGCCAGCAGCCCCAGACTGGAAGGCGAGCAGTACTTC	CASSPRLEGEQYF
-	TRBV5-1	TRBJ1-1	-	TGCGCCAGCAGCTTGGACAGGGAGACTGAAGCTTTCTTT	CASSLDRETEAFF
TRBD1	TRBV30	TRBJ1-2	-	TGTGCCTGGAGTGTACAGGGGTCCCCCTATGGCTACACCTTC	CAWSVQGSPYGYTF
-	TRBV28	TRBJ1-3	-	TGTGCCAGCAGCCCTCGGGGGCTGATCGGGGGGCGAGGAAACACCATATATTTT	CASSPRGLIGGRGNTIYF
-	TRBV7-2	TRBJ1-3	-	TGTGCCAGCAGCTTAGAAGGTTACGCGGGGGCCTCTGGAAACACCATATATTTT	CASSLEGYAGASGNTIYF
-	TRBV28	TRBJ2-7	-	TGTGCCAGCAGTTTCCGTACAGGGTCAGATTTTTACGAGCAGTACTTC	CASSFRTGSDFYEQYF
TRBD1	TRBV28	TRBJ2-1	-	TGTGCCAGCACCAGGACAGGGACAAGCTACAATGAGCAGTTCTTC	CASTRTGTSYNEQFF
-	TRBV19	TRBJ1-5	few	TGTGCCAGTAGGTGGGGCTGGGGCCAGCCCCAGCATTTT	CASRWGWGQPQHF
-	TRBV3-1/TRBV3-2	TRBJ2-5	-	TGTGCCAGCAGCCTACGAACGGAAGGGGTGGAGACCCAGTACTTC	CASSLRTEGVETQYF
-	TRBV5-4	TRBJ1-1	-	TGTGCCAGCAGCTTGTCAGGGGCCGGGAACACTGAAGCTTTCTTT	CASSLSGAGNTEAFF
TRBD2	TRBV2	TRBJ2-7	-	TGTGCCAGCCACCGGGGGGGAGGTGAGCAGTACTTC	CASHRGGGEQYF
TRBD2	TRBV6-5	TRBJ2-7	-	TGTGCCAGCAGTTACTCGATGCTAGCGGGGTATTACGAGCAGTACTTC	CASSYSMLAGYYEQYF
TRBD2	TRBV14	TRBJ2-1	-	TGTGCCAGCAGCCCCCACTCGGGACTAGCTTTTGGGAATGAGCAGTTCTTC	CASSPHSGLAFGNEQFF
TRBD1	TRBV19	TRBJ2-2	-	TGTGCCAGTAGTATCGGGACAGGGGGCCTGATGGACACCGGGGAGCTGTTTTTT	CASSIGTGGLMDTGELFF
-	TRBV5-1	TRBJ2-2	-	TGCGCCAGCAGCTTTCGACAGGCGAACACCGGGGAGCTGTTTTTT	CASSFRQANTGELFF
-	TRBV5-1	TRBJ1-5	-	TGCGCCAGCAGCTTGGGGGGGGGCCAGCCCCAGCATTTT	CASSLGGGQPQHF
TRBD1	TRBV28	TRBJ1-5	-	TGTGCCAGCAGTTTGATTTCAGGGGGCGGGAGCAAGCCCCAGCATTTT	CASSLISGGGSKPQHF
TRBD1	TRBV7-9	TRBJ1-4	-	TGTGCCAGCAGCTTAAACAGGGGGCAGGATGAAAAACTGTTTTTT	CASSLNRGQDEKLFF
TRBD2	TRBV19	TRBJ2-2	few	TGTGCCAGTAGTATCCGGACTAGCGGGAGGAGCGGGGAGCTGTTTTTT	CASSIRTSGRSGELFF
-	TRBV12-3/TRBV12-4	TRBJ1-2	once	TGTGCCAGCAGTTTAGGGAGTTATGGCTACACCTTC	CASSLGSYGYTF
-	TRBV30	TRBJ1-2	-	TGTGCCTGGAGTAACACAGGTGGTGGCTACACCTTC	CAWSNTGGGYTF
TRBD2	TRBV30	TRBJ2-7	-	TGTGCCTGGAGTTTTCGACTAGCCACGAACTACGAGCAGTACTTC	CAWSFRLATNYEQYF
TRBD1	TRBV7-2	TRBJ1-2	-	TGTGCCAGCAGCTTAGCGCCGACAGGGGGTGGCTACACCTTC	CASSLAPTGGGYTF
-	TRBV7-9	TRBJ1-3	-	TGTGCCAGCAGCTTTCGGGTGGGAGGGGCTGGAAACACCATATATTTT	CASSFRVGGAGNTIYF
TRBD1	TRBV12-3/TRBV12-4	TRBJ1-2	-	TGTGCCAGCAGTTTCCCAGGGGGCTATGGCTACACCTTC	CASSFPGGYGYTF
-	TRBV12-3/TRBV12-4	TRBJ1-2	once	TGTGCCAGCAGTAGGACACATGGCTACACCTTC	CASSRTHGYTF
-	TRBV11-3	TRBJ1-2	-	TGTGCCAGCAGCTTAGATAGGGGCGATGGCTACACCTTC	CASSLDRGDGYTF
-	TRBV7-2	TRBJ2-2	-	TGTGCCAGCAGCTTAAGTGGGGGCGGCGAGCTGTTTTTT	CASSLSGGGELFF